This T cell receptor (beta chain) was captured in a study of memory CD4+ T cells and cytomegalovirus serostatus. In the study's own analysis: Out-of-frame sequences were removed, leaving around 2,000,000 distinct TCRbeta sequences. Method: immunoSEQ multiplex PCR; TCRdb's copy keeps in-frame clones and lacks some. V and J calls plus clone size are reproduced from that table; the DNA served to infer D and trimming. The data show about 42,000 clones, 65% to 80% seen once. This clone was seen a handful of times. Its matching antigen is unknown. Study outcomes and limitations: Suggested: most of the CMV-linked TCR signature lies in CD4+ memory cells. Of 150 to 200 reported CMV TCRbeta sequences, some 67 were found in memory CD4+ repertoires.

The CDR3 is made up of 14 amino acids. V lost 7 bases and J lost 0, with 15 bases in between. CDR1 SQVTM and CDR2 ANQGSEA come from the germline V gene. Single viable CD3+CD4+CD8-CD45RO+ cells were sorted as the memory CD4+ T cells. Serum IgG to CMV pp150, pp28, p38 and p52 defined serostatus. J is TRBJ1-1 and V is TRBV29-1, with D possibly matching TRBD1 (6 bases). The source of this sequence is an adult in good health and CMV-seronegative. Sequencing was carried out using memory CD4+ T cells from blood. CDR3 sequence reads: CSAGGHFLNTEAFF. The DNA for the CDR3 is TGCAGCGCTGGGGGACACTTTTTGAACACTGAAGCTTTCTTT. The complete variable domain, with remaining parts taken from reference TRBV29-1 and TRBJ1-1, reads SAVISQKPSRDICQRGTSLTIQCQVDSQVTMMFWYRQQPGQSLTLIATANQGSEATYESGFVIDKFPISRPNLTFSTLTVSNMSPEDSSIYLCSAGGHFLNTEAFFGQGTRLTVV.